This T cell receptor (beta chain) came from a study of cytomegalovirus exposure and HLA in healthy donors. 13 Jbeta primers and 60 Vbeta primers were used for the PCR. Methods used by the authors: In a later analysis, the count reached about 75 million unique TCR beta chains, with 10 million to 14 million shared. The repertoire was sequenced with immunoSEQ multiplex PCR; TCRdb's copy has only in-frame clones and lacks some. For V, J and clone size, that table is used; D and trimming come from the DNA. The sample has more than 110,000 clones, about 78% seen once. The length of the CDR3 is 16 residues. CDR1 and CDR2 (germline): SGHVS, FQNEAQ. J gave up 7 bases and V 4 bases, and 8 bases lay outside the gene matches. Findings of the study overall: The study flagged about 160 TCR beta chains as cytomegalovirus-associated. Researchers reported in a later analysis that a missense DCLRE1C variant was tied to TCR beta V- and J-gene trimming.

Points on this clone: Its cognate antigen is unknown.

The receptor was derived from a man aged 35 to 55 in good health and CMV-seropositive. Input material: PBMCs. The chain combines TRBV7-8 with TRBJ2-2, with 11 bases matching TRBD2. CDR3 sequence: CASSSLAGGPGGELFF. The DNA of the CDR3 is TGTGCCAGCAGCTCCTTAGCGGGAGGGCCAGGCGGGGAGCTGTTTTTT.